This T cell receptor (beta chain) stems from a study of graft-versus-host responses after intestinal transplantation. Study as a whole: Transplant types were multivisceral, liver-intestinal, or isolated intestinal. Overall study results and limits: High graft-versus-host to host-versus-graft clonal ratios were seen in allografts of patients with graft-donor T cell macrochimerism. Ileal or blood samples showed some GvH clones first, and such clones were also found in recipient marrow.

CDR3 length equals 15 residues. J lost 8 bases, V lost 5 bases, and 7 bases had no gene match. CDR1 is SEHNR and CDR2 is FQNEAQ in the germline V gene (reference sequence). To note about this clone: Its antigen remains unidentified.

The method was immunoSEQ multiplex PCR; TCRdb's version includes in-frame clones alone and lacks a portion of them. The sample yields roughly 93,000 clones, approximately 95% seen once. The sequencing here drew on unstimulated CD8+ T cells sorted from spleen or lymph node cells, taken before intestinal transplant. The genes are TRBV7-9 and TRBJ1-6, with 9 bases matching TRBD1. This TCR came from a human donor who received an intestinal transplant. CDR3 DNA sequence: TGTGCCAGCAGCCCCCGGGACAGGGTGGATTCACCCCTCCACTTT. Its translation is CASSPRDRVDSPLHF.